A selection of T cell receptor beta chains follows, all from one sample in a study of blood T cell repertoires in COVID-19. Produced via immunoSEQ multiplex PCR; TCRdb's table is partial and in-frame only. The table has approximately 50,000 clones, about 82% seen once; the top ten hold under 30%. Sequencing input: peripheral blood. Every receptor here comes from a woman at least 80 years old with acute or convalescent COVID-19. CDR3s include the opening cysteine and the closing phenylalanine or tryptophan. The D gene is left open where the match is weak. Clone size appears in some rows only: once, few, many, or a class for an expanded clone.

TRBV6-5	-	TRBJ2-2	TRBD2	TGTGCCAGCAGTCCACTAGCGGGAGCCCCCGGGGAGCTGTTTTTT	CASSPLAGAPGELFF
TRBV5-1	-	TRBJ2-5	TRBD2	TGCGCCAGCAGCTTGGGCTCGGGGGGGAGGCAGACCCAGTACTTC	CASSLGSGGRQTQYF
TRBV6-5	-	TRBJ1-5	-	TGTGCCAGCAATACGAGGAGCAATCAGCCCCAGCATTTT	CASNTRSNQPQHF
TRBV29-1	once	TRBJ2-7	-	TGCAGCGTTGATGTCGCGGGGAGGACCGACGGGATTTCACGCAACGAGCAGTACTTC	CSVDVAGRTDGISRNEQYF
TRBV5-1	few	TRBJ2-7	-	TGCGCCAGCAGCTTGGGTTGGGCTTACGAGCAGTACTTC	CASSLGWAYEQYF
TRBV10-3	-	TRBJ2-1	TRBD2	TGTGCCATCAGTGAGTCTAGCGGGAGGGTTAATGAGCAGTTCTTC	CAISESSGRVNEQFF
TRBV19	-	TRBJ2-2	-	TGTGCCAGTAGTATAATGGCGGACACCGGGGAGCTGTTTTTT	CASSIMADTGELFF
TRBV7-6	-	TRBJ2-3	TRBD2	TGTGCCAGCAGCATCCGAGGGATAGCGGGAGACACAGATACGCAGTATTTT	CASSIRGIAGDTDTQYF
TRBV3-1/TRBV3-2	-	TRBJ2-5	-	TGTGCCAGCAGCCAAGCCCCGGGACATGGTCACGCCCAGTACTTC	CASSQAPGHGHAQYF
TRBV28	-	TRBJ1-4	-	TGTGCCAGCAGTTTATCCGGGGGAGGGGAAAAACTGTTTTTT	CASSLSGGGEKLFF
TRBV11-2	-	TRBJ2-5	-	TGTGCCAGCAGCCAGGCGTTTGAGACCCAGTACTTC	CASSQAFETQYF
TRBV7-2	-	TRBJ2-1	TRBD2	TGTGCCAGCAGCAGAAGTAGCGGGAGGGCCGGGAATGAGCAGTTCTTC	CASSRSSGRAGNEQFF
TRBV5-5	-	TRBJ1-3	-	TGTGCCAGCAGGCCTTACCCCGACAGAGCTGGAAACACCATATATTTT	CASRPYPDRAGNTIYF
TRBV12-5	-	TRBJ2-3	TRBD2	TGTGCTAGTGGCTCTAGCGGGGCGAGGTCTTATACGCAGTATTTT	CASGSSGARSYTQYF
TRBV7-2	-	TRBJ2-1	-	TGTGCCAGCAGCCAGACTAGTGAGCAGTTCTTC	CASSQTSEQFF
TRBV7-3	-	TRBJ2-1	TRBD1	TGTGCCAGCAGCCCAACAGGGGGATCCTACAATGAGCAGTTCTTC	CASSPTGGSYNEQFF
TRBV6-5	-	TRBJ1-6	-	TGTGCCAGCAGTTACGATCCACGGACAAATTCACCCCTCCACTTT	CASSYDPRTNSPLHF
TRBV2	once	TRBJ1-1	-	TGTGCCAGCACGAGGGATTTGACTGAAGCTTTCTTT	CASTRDLTEAFF
TRBV27	-	TRBJ1-5	-	TGTGCCAGCAGTTTATCGCAACAGGCCCATCAGCCCCAGCATTTT	CASSLSQQAHQPQHF
TRBV11-2	-	TRBJ1-1	TRBD1	TGTGCCAGCAGCGCCGACAGGGGCACTGAAGCTTTCTTT	CASSADRGTEAFF
TRBV4-1	-	TRBJ2-3	-	TGCGCCAGCAGCCATTCTTGGACAGGCACAGATACGCAGTATTTT	CASSHSWTGTDTQYF
TRBV10-3	-	TRBJ2-1	TRBD2	TGTGCCATCAGTCGGGGGGACGTCAATGAGCAGTTCTTC	CAISRGDVNEQFF
TRBV7-9	-	TRBJ1-1	-	TGTGCCAGCAGCTTCCCCCTACAGGGAGAAATGAACACTGAAGCTTTCTTT	CASSFPLQGEMNTEAFF
TRBV6-1	-	TRBJ2-3	-	TGTGCCAGCAGTGAACAGGGTGGCACAGATACGCAGTATTTT	CASSEQGGTDTQYF
TRBV7-2	-	TRBJ2-1	-	TGTGCCAGCAGCTTAGATGTCCCACTCTACAATGAGCAGTTCTTC	CASSLDVPLYNEQFF
TRBV5-8	-	TRBJ1-5	TRBD1	TGTGCCAGCAGTAGGACAGGGGATAGCAATCAGCCCCAGCATTTT	CASSRTGDSNQPQHF
TRBV12-3/TRBV12-4	once	TRBJ1-6	-	TGTGCCAGCAGCCCGCCGGGTAATTCACCCCTCCACTTT	CASSPPGNSPLHF
TRBV3-1/TRBV3-2	-	TRBJ1-2	TRBD1	TGTGCCAGCAGCCAAGGGCCAGGGGGAAACTATGGCTACACCTTC	CASSQGPGGNYGYTF
TRBV19	-	TRBJ2-2	-	TGTGCCAGTAGACCGGGACTGAGGACCGGGGAGCTGTTTTTT	CASRPGLRTGELFF
TRBV5-4	-	TRBJ2-7	TRBD2	TGTGCCAGCAAGGAGCGGGGGGGCCGCAACGAGCAGTACTTC	CASKERGGRNEQYF
TRBV30	-	TRBJ1-5	-	TGTGCCTGGAGTGTAGGGCAGGGTCCGCAGCCCCAGCATTTT	CAWSVGQGPQPQHF
TRBV9	-	TRBJ1-2	TRBD1	TGTGCCAGCAGCGTAGAGTCGTGGACAGGTCTTTATGGCTACACCTTC	CASSVESWTGLYGYTF
TRBV5-4	-	TRBJ2-2	TRBD2	TGTGCCAGCAGCTTGCGGTCTAGCGGGAGGAACACCGGGGAGCTGTTTTTT	CASSLRSSGRNTGELFF
TRBV10-1	-	TRBJ2-7	-	TGCGCCAGCAGTGACGGGGGTCCCGAGCAGTACTTC	CASSDGGPEQYF
TRBV12-5	-	TRBJ2-7	TRBD1	TGTGCTAGTGGTTTCCTGGGACAGGGGGCTGGGGAGCAGTACTTC	CASGFLGQGAGEQYF
TRBV6-4	-	TRBJ1-2	TRBD1	TGTGCCAGCAGTCTACTTCCGGACAGGAACTATGGCTACACCTTC	CASSLLPDRNYGYTF
TRBV7-9	-	TRBJ1-2	-	TGTGCCAGCAGTTCCCACGGAGCTAACTATGGCTACACCTTC	CASSSHGANYGYTF
TRBV28	once	TRBJ2-7	TRBD2	TGTGCCAGCAGTTTATCCGGGGGGAGTGAGCAGTACTTC	CASSLSGGSEQYF
TRBV7-8	-	TRBJ2-2	TRBD1	TGTGCCAGCAGCCCCCGGACAGGGCTTAACACCGGGGAGCTGTTTTTT	CASSPRTGLNTGELFF
TRBV3-1/TRBV3-2	-	TRBJ2-3	-	TGTGCCAGCAGCCAAGATTGGAGGACGGGACTCTTGGCAGATACGCAGTATTTT	CASSQDWRTGLLADTQYF
TRBV5-4	-	TRBJ2-5	TRBD2	TGTGCCAGCAGCTTGGAAGGGACTAGCGGGGAGACCCAGTACTTC	CASSLEGTSGETQYF
TRBV3-1/TRBV3-2	-	TRBJ1-1	-	TGTGCCAGCAGCCCCACACAGGGTGTAACTGAAGCTTTCTTT	CASSPTQGVTEAFF
TRBV5-4	-	TRBJ2-5	TRBD2	TGTGCCAGCAGCTTGGCCGTCGGGAGGGCCAGGAAAGAGACCCAGTACTTC	CASSLAVGRARKETQYF
TRBV7-9	-	TRBJ2-1	TRBD2	TGTGCCAGCAGCTTAGGGGGGACTGGCGGGAGGAGAATTGAGCAGTTCTTC	CASSLGGTGGRRIEQFF
TRBV6-5	-	TRBJ1-6	-	TGTGCCACCCCCCGGGGGGACGGATTGGGCTCACCCCTCCACTTT	CATPRGDGLGSPLHF
TRBV3-1/TRBV3-2	-	TRBJ2-1	-	TGTGCCAGCAGCCTGACGCGGGACTCCTACAATGAGCAGTTCTTC	CASSLTRDSYNEQFF
TRBV7-3	-	TRBJ2-3	TRBD2	TGTGCCAGCAGCTTCCGTGGGACTAGCGGGAGAACAGATACGCAGTATTTT	CASSFRGTSGRTDTQYF
TRBV19	-	TRBJ2-1	TRBD2	TGTGCCAGTAGTGAAGCGGGGATAGATGAGCAGTTCTTC	CASSEAGIDEQFF
TRBV19	-	TRBJ2-5	-	TGTGCCAGTAGTAACACACAAGAGACCCAGTACTTC	CASSNTQETQYF
TRBV19	-	TRBJ1-2	-	TGTGCCAGTAGTCCACGCAGCAGGGGCAACTATGGCTACACCTTC	CASSPRSRGNYGYTF
TRBV24-1	-	TRBJ2-1	-	TGTGCCACCAGTGACTCCCGGGGATGGACCTACAATGAGCAGTTCTTC	CATSDSRGWTYNEQFF
TRBV27	once	TRBJ2-3	TRBD2	TGTGCCAGCAGTCCACTTGCGGGAGGTTTTAGCACAGATACGCAGTATTTT	CASSPLAGGFSTDTQYF
TRBV3-1/TRBV3-2	-	TRBJ2-7	TRBD2	TGTGCCAGCAGCCAAGGCTCGGGGGGCGAGCAGTACTTC	CASSQGSGGEQYF
TRBV10-2	-	TRBJ2-1	-	TGCGCCAGCGGAGAACTAGGGAATGAGCAGTTCTTC	CASGELGNEQFF
TRBV9	once	TRBJ2-1	TRBD1	TGTGCCAGCAGCCCGGGACAGAGCTCCTACAATGAGCAGTTCTTC	CASSPGQSSYNEQFF
TRBV4-1	-	TRBJ1-2	-	TGCGCCAGCAGCCAAGTTCCCCGGGGGGCCTATGGCTACACCTTC	CASSQVPRGAYGYTF
TRBV20-1	once	TRBJ2-1	TRBD2	TGCAGTGCTAGTCCCGGGACTAGCGTGAACAATGAGCAGTTCTTC	CSASPGTSVNNEQFF